The 27 T cell receptor beta chains given below trace back to one sample, sequenced in a study of neurological immune-mediated disorders. TCRdb re-called the 5' RACE reads through MiXCR, storing one row per CDR3 protein. This sample has 35,000 to 40,000 distinct CDR3 sequences, with about 2.5% found just once. The sequenced sample was PBMCs. The receptors were gathered from a man aged 50 to 59 with multiple sclerosis.

This clonotype has ten or more counts. Compared with germline, one end of the junction differs, possibly owing to a read error. This chain links TRBV3-1 with TRBJ2-7; D gene ambiguous. Germline V gene data show CDR1 as LGHDT and CDR2 as YNNKEL (reference sequence). The CDR3 covers 12 residues. The CDR3 sequence: CASSQVSFEQYF. DNA for the CDR3: TGTGCCAGCAGCCAAGTTTCCTTCGAGCAGTACTTC.

This clonotype is medium-sized by share. V gene TRBV20-1 combines with J gene TRBJ2-2; no reliable D call. Trimming shortened V by 0 bases and J by 3 bases, and 20 bases separated the two germline ends. The CDR3 extends over 18 amino acids. The germline V gene encodes CDR1 DFQATT and CDR2 SNEGSKA (reference sequence). In DNA form, the CDR3 reads TGCAGTGCTAGAGAGTACTACCACCATAAATCTTACACCGGGGAGCTGTTTTTT. Its protein is CSAREYYHHKSYTGELFF.

This clonotype has at least ten counts. This rearrangement joins TRBV5-5 to TRBJ2-7; the D gene is possibly TRBD1 (5 bases). V lost 0 bases, J lost 3 bases, and 10 bases lay in between. Germline CDR1 is SGHKS and CDR2 is YYEKEE (reference sequence). This CDR3 comprises 14 residues. The DNA for the CDR3 is TGTGCCAGCAGCTTGGGACTTCAGGGCTACGAGCAGTACTTC. The encoded protein is CASSLGLQGYEQYF.

This clonotype has ten or more counts. The rearrangement links TRBV7-2 to TRBJ2-1, with no clear D. Looked up from germline, CDR1 is SGHTA and CDR2 is FQGNSA. The V and J ends lost 1 base and 6 bases respectively, with 10 bases between them. The CDR3 has 14 residues. Here the CDR3 reads CASSLVSVINEQFF. CDR3 sequence (DNA): TGTGCCAGCAGCTTAGTTTCAGTAATCAATGAGCAGTTCTTC.

This clonotype has a count of ten or more. CDR3 sequence: CASSPYRGSYNEQFF. As DNA, the CDR3 is TGTGCCAGCAGCCCCTACAGGGGCTCCTACAATGAGCAGTTCTTC. The rearrangement links TRBV5-6 to TRBJ2-1, with 7 bases that match TRBD1. V gave up 4 bases and J gave up 0 bases; unmatched junction bases: 4. The CDR3 sequence is 15 residues long. From germline, CDR1 is SGHDT and CDR2 YYEEEE.

This clonotype appeared many times. V is TRBV5-6 and J is TRBJ2-2; a possible D gene is TRBD1 (5 bases). CDR1 and CDR2 (germline): SGHDT, YYEEEE. V lost 6 bases to trimming and J lost 0 bases, with 12 bases between them. The CDR3 has 15 amino acids. The CDR3 spells CASTRRTPNTGELFF. DNA for the CDR3: TGTGCCAGCACAAGAAGGACACCGAACACCGGGGAGCTGTTTTTT. The variable domain in full, completed from reference TRBV5-6 and TRBJ2-2, reads DAGVTQSPTHLIKTRGQQVTLRCSPKSGHDTVSWYQQALGQGPQFIFQYYEEEERQRGNFPDRFSGHQFPNYSSELNVNALLLGDSALYLCASTRRTPNTGELFFGEGSRLTVL.

This clonotype was observed at least ten times. V and J are TRBV11-3 and TRBJ2-2; D is unresolved. Germline V gene data show CDR1 as SGHNT and CDR2 as YENEEA. The V end lost 0 bases, the J end lost 0 bases, and 8 bases lay between the germline ends. The CDR3 consists of 16 residues. DNA for the CDR3: TGTGCCAGCAGCTTAGATCCCGCAGCGAACACCGGGGAGCTGTTTTTT. Protein: CASSLDPAANTGELFF. The full variable domain, in which reference TRBV11-3 and TRBJ2-2 provide the parts outside the CDR3, is EAGVVQSPRYKIIEKKQPVAFWCNPISGHNTLYWYLQNLGQGPELLIRYENEEAVDDSQLPKDRFSAERLKGVDSTLKIQPAELGDSAVYLCASSLDPAANTGELFFGEGSRLTVL.

At least ten counts were recorded for this clonotype. The gene calls are TRBV7-8 and TRBJ2-7, with 11 bases matching TRBD2. The CDR3 contains 15 residues. From germline, CDR1 is SGHVS and CDR2 FQNEAQ. With 3 bases clipped from V and 7 bases from J, the junction kept 8 bases outside the gene matches. As DNA, the CDR3 is TGTGCCAGCAGCTTCCTAGCGGGGGGTCTTGTGGAGCAGTACTTC. As protein: CASSFLAGGLVEQYF.

The chain couples TRBV12-3 or TRBV12-4 to TRBJ1-5, with D possibly matching TRBD1 (5 bases). V was shortened by 7 bases and J by 2 bases, with 12 bases between the two germline ends. The CDR3 consists of 14 residues. The CDR3 protein is CASTRGVRNQPQHF. In nucleotides, the CDR3 is TGTGCCAGCACTCGGGGCGTCCGCAATCAGCCCCAGCATTTT.

In its sample, this clonotype was seen many times. The chain has TRBV5-1 and TRBJ2-7; 9 bases fit TRBD1. Germline V gives CDR1 SGHRS, CDR2 YFSETQ. Losses at the gene ends were 5 bases for V and 3 bases for J; bases not matched to a gene: 15. The CDR3 is 17 residues long. CDR3 amino acids: CASRRSGTTGGLYEQYF. CDR3 coding DNA: TGCGCCAGCAGAAGATCAGGGACGACAGGGGGTCTCTACGAGCAGTACTTC. Together with reference TRBV5-1 and TRBJ2-7, the CDR3 gives the full variable domain: KAGVTQTPRYLIKTRGQQVTLSCSPISGHRSVSWYQQTPGQGLQFLFEYFSETQRNKGNFPGRFSGRQFSNSRSEMNVSTLELGDSALYLCASRRSGTTGGLYEQYFGPGTRLTVT.

There are many counts of this clonotype. The chain is built from TRBV29-1 and TRBJ1-1, with D unclear. CDR1 is SQVTM, CDR2 ANQGSEA, per germline. The CDR3 is made up of 12 amino acids. The V end lost 7 bases, the J end lost 1 base, and 10 bases lay between the germline ends. The CDR3, as DNA: TGCAGCGCGGCAAAGGGGAACACTGAAGCTTTCTTT. Protein product: CSAAKGNTEAFF.

Many counts were recorded for this clonotype. The J gene is TRBJ1-2, the V gene TRBV6-5, with D unclear. V was cut by 2 bases and J by 1 base, with 8 bases left in between. CDR1 is MNHEY, CDR2 SVGAGI, per germline. CDR3 length equals 14 residues. CDR3 bases: TGTGCCAGCAGTTACACCCTAGGTAACTATGGCTACACCTTC. Its translation: CASSYTLGNYGYTF.

The sample holds many counts of this clonotype. J is TRBJ1-3 and V is TRBV29-1; unclear D gene. Germline V gene lookup returns CDR1 SQVTM and CDR2 ANQGSEA. V was clipped by 2 bases and J by 0 bases, with 8 bases between them. The CDR3 has 14 residues. As DNA, the CDR3 is TGCAGCGTTGAATCACGGTCCTCTGGAAACACCATATATTTT. Its translation is CSVESRSSGNTIYF. The full variable domain, completed using reference TRBV29-1 and TRBJ1-3, is SAVISQKPSRDICQRGTSLTIQCQVDSQVTMMFWYRQQPGQSLTLIATANQGSEATYESGFVIDKFPISRPNLTFSTLTVSNMSPEDSSIYLCSVESRSSGNTIYFGEGSWLTVV.

This clonotype was seen at least ten times. The chain couples TRBV15 to TRBJ2-2, with 13 bases that match TRBD2. V trimming: 2 bases; J trimming: 8 bases; junction bases outside the gene matches: 8. The CDR3 contains 17 residues. Germline CDR1 and CDR2: LNHNV and YYDKDF (reference sequence). The CDR3, as DNA: TGTGCCACCAGCAGACCAACTAGCGGGGGGGCCGCAGGGGAGCTGTTTTTT. This translates into CATSRPTSGGAAGELFF. Full variable domain (missing parts from reference TRBV15 and TRBJ2-2): DAMVIQNPRYQVTQFGKPVTLSCSQTLNHNVMYWYQQKSSQAPKLLFHYYDKDFNNEADTPDNFQSRRPNTSFCFLDIRSPGLGDTAMYLCATSRPTSGGAAGELFFGEGSRLTVL.

This clonotype was picked up many times. The CDR3, as DNA: TGTGCCAGCAGCGTAGGGGTGGGTTGGGACACAGATACGCAGTATTTT. This codes for CASSVGVGWDTDTQYF. This chain uses TRBV9 with TRBJ2-3; no reliable D call. Trimming removed 0 bases at V and 2 bases at J, with 13 bases between. CDR1 and CDR2 from the germline V gene are SGDLS and YYNGEE. This CDR3 is 16 amino acids long.

This clonotype was picked up many times. V gene TRBV11-2 combines with J gene TRBJ2-2; a weak D match, TRBD2 (6 bases). In germline, CDR1 is SGHAT, CDR2 FQNNGV. The CDR3 is 18 residues long. The V and J ends lost 5 bases and 6 bases respectively, with 25 bases between them. The CDR3 reads CASSPLMIGGRLSGELFF. The CDR3 nucleotides are TGTGCCAGCAGCCCTCTGATGATCGGGGGTCGTCTATCCGGGGAGCTGTTTTTT.

Ten or more counts support this clonotype. The chain employs TRBV6-5 and TRBJ1-2; D unclear. The germline CDR1 and CDR2 sequences are MNHEY and SVGAGI. V was clipped by 6 bases and J by 5 bases, with 13 bases between them. The CDR3 is 13 residues long. The CDR3 protein is CASRMDARYGYTF. CDR3 sequence (DNA): TGTGCCAGCAGGATGGACGCCCGATATGGCTACACCTTC.

The table lists this clonotype with many counts. This chain connects TRBV5-5 to TRBJ1-6; D remains ambiguous. Deletions cut 0 bases from V and 7 bases from J, with 11 bases between. Looked up from germline, CDR1 is SGHKS and CDR2 is YYEKEE (reference sequence). The CDR3 has 15 amino acids. CDR3 region: CASSLAGLTNSPLHF. The DNA of the CDR3 is TGTGCCAGCAGCTTGGCGGGCCTTACAAATTCACCCCTCCACTTT.

This clonotype was recorded many times. This chain links TRBV5-1 with TRBJ1-1; possibly TRBD1 for D (6 bases). Germline values: CDR1 SGHRS, CDR2 YFSETQ. The CDR3 runs to 12 residues. Trimming pared 1 base from V and 6 bases from J, leaving 7 bases between. The DNA for the CDR3 is TGCGCCAGCAGCTTGACAGGGTCTGAAGCTTTCTTT. Translated: CASSLTGSEAFF. The full variable domain, with the rest looked up from reference TRBV5-1 and TRBJ1-1, is KAGVTQTPRYLIKTRGQQVTLSCSPISGHRSVSWYQQTPGQGLQFLFEYFSETQRNKGNFPGRFSGRQFSNSRSEMNVSTLELGDSALYLCASSLTGSEAFFGQGTRLTVV.

This clonotype was seen ten or more times. This sequence joins TRBV7-2 and TRBJ2-5; the match to TRBD2 covers 13 bases. Trimming cost V 5 bases and J 2 bases; bases outside gene matches: 5. The CDR3 runs to 16 residues. Germline V lookup: CDR1 SGHTA, CDR2 FQGNSA. CDR3 nucleotides: TGTGCCAGCAGCAAAGGACTAGCGGGGGTACAAGAGACCCAGTACTTC. It specifies CASSKGLAGVQETQYF.

This clonotype has ten or more counts. The chain has TRBV2 and TRBJ2-5; 12 bases line up with TRBD2. V lost 4 bases to trimming and J lost 5 bases; unmatched junction nucleotides: 5. Germline-derived CDR1 and CDR2 are SNHLY and FYNNEI. The CDR3 totals 15 residues. CDR3 amino acids: CASSAPSGGVETQYF. The CDR3, as DNA: TGTGCCAGCAGTGCTCCTAGCGGGGGGGTGGAGACCCAGTACTTC.

There are many counts of this clonotype. V is TRBV5-1 and J is TRBJ2-2; possibly TRBD2 for D (5 bases). Between the trimmed V and J ends, which lost 0 bases and 7 bases, there was a span of 7 bases. The germline V gene encodes CDR1 SGHRS and CDR2 YFSETQ. The length of the CDR3 is 13 residues. This CDR3 reads CASSLAGDGELFF. The CDR3 DNA reads TGCGCCAGCAGCTTGGCCGGGGACGGGGAGCTGTTTTTT.

This clonotype was counted ten times or more. V is TRBV12-3 or TRBV12-4 and J is TRBJ2-1; 9 bases fit TRBD1. Trimming took 7 bases from V and 8 from J; bases not matched to a gene: 15. The CDR3 consists of 16 residues. CDR3 sequence: CASTTYWGTGNDEQFF. For the CDR3, the DNA is TGTGCCAGCACCACATATTGGGGGACAGGGAACGATGAGCAGTTCTTC.

The table lists this clonotype with many counts. The chain joins TRBV12-3 or TRBV12-4 to TRBJ1-1, with unresolved D. Deletions cut 3 bases from V and 0 bases from J, with 8 bases between. The CDR3 is made up of 14 amino acids. CDR3 nucleotides: TGTGCCAGCAGTTTCGGACGTATGAACACTGAAGCTTTCTTT. This translates into CASSFGRMNTEAFF.

This clonotype was seen many times. The chain couples TRBV10-3 to TRBJ2-1, with D tentatively TRBD2 (6 bases). CDR3 length equals 14 residues. Deletions cut 10 bases from V and 0 bases from J, with 13 bases between. Germline-derived CDR1 and CDR2 are ENHRY and SYGVKD. The CDR3 DNA reads TGTGCCAGCCTTTCGGGGGTCTCCTACAATGAGCAGTTCTTC. This encodes CASLSGVSYNEQFF.

There are many counts of this clonotype. The chain recombines TRBV20-1 with TRBJ1-5; 8 bases fit TRBD1. Per germline, CDR1 DFQATT and CDR2 SNEGSKA (reference sequence). Trimming removed 3 bases from V and 4 bases from J; junction bases left unmatched: 5. This CDR3 has 14 amino acids. The CDR3 region is CSARDRVGNQPQHF. CDR3 coding DNA: TGCAGTGCTAGGGACAGGGTCGGAAATCAGCCCCAGCATTTT.

This clonotype was detected ten times or more. The chain is built from TRBV4-2 and TRBJ1-5, with TRBD1 matching over 11 bases. The CDR3 has 15 amino acids. V lost 5 bases to trimming and J lost 6 bases; unmatched junction nucleotides: 6. CDR1 is LGHNA, CDR2 YNFKEQ, per germline. The CDR3 coding sequence is TGTGCCAGCAGCTACCGGACAGGGGGCAGTCAGCCCCAGCATTTT. Encoded protein: CASSYRTGGSQPQHF.